Here is one TCR beta chain with its context. The data derive from a study of blood T cell repertoires in COVID-19. Overall study context: Researchers got acute and convalescent COVID-19 samples from the United States, Italy and Spain. Sources were T cells, B-cell-depleted T cells, or PBMCs; the material itself was cDNA or gDNA.

In the original processing: Amplification from reference gene primers served as the basis for estimated nucleated cell counts. Here immunoSEQ multiplex PCR was the method, and the copy in TCRdb shows in-frame clones only, minus some. V and J calls and clone size are copied from that table; D and trimming were computed from the DNA. Here the sample spans some 180,000 clones, about four fifths being singletons. One Seattle source followed patients from active infection through their disease course. Material: peripheral blood. The sequence was collected from a middle-aged woman with COVID-19, enrolled during active disease.

The CDR3 region has the DNA TGTGCCAGTTCCTACGGGGGGGGCACCGGGGAGCTGTTTTTT. This encodes CASSYGGGTGELFF. The V and J genes are TRBV19 and TRBJ2-2; 8 positions agree with TRBD2. This CDR3 region has 14 residues. The germline CDR1 and CDR2 sequences are LNHDA and SQIVND (reference sequence). The junction had 6 bases not matched to a gene; V was cut back by 8 bases and J by 4 bases.